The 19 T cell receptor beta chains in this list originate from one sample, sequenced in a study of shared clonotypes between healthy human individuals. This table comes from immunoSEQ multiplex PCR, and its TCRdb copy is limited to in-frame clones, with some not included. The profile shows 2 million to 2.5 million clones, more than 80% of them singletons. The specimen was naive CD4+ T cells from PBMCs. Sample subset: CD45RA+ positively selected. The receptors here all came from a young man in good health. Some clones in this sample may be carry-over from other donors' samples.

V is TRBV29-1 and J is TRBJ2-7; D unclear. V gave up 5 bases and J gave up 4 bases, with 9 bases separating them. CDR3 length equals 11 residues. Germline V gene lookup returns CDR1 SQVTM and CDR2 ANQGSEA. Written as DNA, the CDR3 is TGCAGCGTTAACGGAAGATACGAGCAGTACTTC. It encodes CSVNGRYEQYF.

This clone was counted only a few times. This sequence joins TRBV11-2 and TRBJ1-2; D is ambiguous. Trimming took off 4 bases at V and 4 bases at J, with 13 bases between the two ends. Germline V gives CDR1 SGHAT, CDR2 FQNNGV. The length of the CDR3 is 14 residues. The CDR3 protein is CASSSLIAPYGYTF. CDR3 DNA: TGTGCCAGCAGCTCACTTATTGCCCCCTATGGCTACACCTTC.

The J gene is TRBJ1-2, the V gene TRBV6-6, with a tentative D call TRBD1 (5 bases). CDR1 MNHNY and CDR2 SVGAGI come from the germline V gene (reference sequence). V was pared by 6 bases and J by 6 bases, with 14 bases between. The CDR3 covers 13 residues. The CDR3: CASSSKGRDGYTF. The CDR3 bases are TGTGCCAGCAGCTCGAAGGGGCGTGATGGCTACACCTTC.

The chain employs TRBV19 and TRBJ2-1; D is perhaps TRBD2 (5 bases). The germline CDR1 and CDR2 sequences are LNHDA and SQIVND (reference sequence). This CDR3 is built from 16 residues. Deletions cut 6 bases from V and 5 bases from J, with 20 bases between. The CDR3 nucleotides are TGTGCCAGTAGACGCGACGGCACCCGAGGGCACAATGAGCAGTTCTTC. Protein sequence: CASRRDGTRGHNEQFF.

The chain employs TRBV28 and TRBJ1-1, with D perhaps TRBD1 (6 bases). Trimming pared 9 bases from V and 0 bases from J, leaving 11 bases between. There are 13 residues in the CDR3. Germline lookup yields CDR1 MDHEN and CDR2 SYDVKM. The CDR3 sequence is CARLDRVNTEAFF. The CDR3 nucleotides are TGTGCCAGGCTGGACAGAGTGAACACTGAAGCTTTCTTT.

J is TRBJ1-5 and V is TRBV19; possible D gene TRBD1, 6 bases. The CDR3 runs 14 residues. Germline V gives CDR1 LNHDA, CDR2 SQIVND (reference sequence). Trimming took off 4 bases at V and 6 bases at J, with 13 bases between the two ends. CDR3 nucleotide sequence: TGTGCCAGTAGTACATCAGGGGAGACTCAGCCCCAGCATTTT. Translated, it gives CASSTSGETQPQHF. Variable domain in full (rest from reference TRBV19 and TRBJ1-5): DGGITQSPKYLFRKEGQNVTLSCEQNLNHDAMYWYRQDPGQGLRLIYYSQIVNDFQKGDIAEGYSVSREKKESFPLTVTSAQKNPTAFYLCASSTSGETQPQHFGDGTRLSIL.

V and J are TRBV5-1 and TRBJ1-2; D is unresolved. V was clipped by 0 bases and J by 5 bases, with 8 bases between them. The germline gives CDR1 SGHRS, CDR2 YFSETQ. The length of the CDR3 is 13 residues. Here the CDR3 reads CASSLAYGYGYTF. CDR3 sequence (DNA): TGCGCCAGCAGCTTGGCCTACGGTTATGGCTACACCTTC.

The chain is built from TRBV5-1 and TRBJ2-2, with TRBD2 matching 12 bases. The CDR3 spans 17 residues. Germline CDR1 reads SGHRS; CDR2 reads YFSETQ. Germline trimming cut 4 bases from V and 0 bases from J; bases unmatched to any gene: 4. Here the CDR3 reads CASSATSGRTNTGELFF. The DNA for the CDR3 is TGCGCCAGCAGCGCAACTAGCGGGAGGACGAACACCGGGGAGCTGTTTTTT. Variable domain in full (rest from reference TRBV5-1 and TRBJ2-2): KAGVTQTPRYLIKTRGQQVTLSCSPISGHRSVSWYQQTPGQGLQFLFEYFSETQRNKGNFPGRFSGRQFSNSRSEMNVSTLELGDSALYLCASSATSGRTNTGELFFGEGSRLTVL.

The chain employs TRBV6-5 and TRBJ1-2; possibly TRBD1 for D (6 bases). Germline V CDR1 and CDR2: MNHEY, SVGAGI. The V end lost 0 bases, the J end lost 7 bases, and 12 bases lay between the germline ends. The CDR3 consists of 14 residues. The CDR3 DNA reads TGTGCCAGCAGTTACTCCGACAGGCGGGGTGGCTACACCTTC. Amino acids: CASSYSDRRGGYTF.

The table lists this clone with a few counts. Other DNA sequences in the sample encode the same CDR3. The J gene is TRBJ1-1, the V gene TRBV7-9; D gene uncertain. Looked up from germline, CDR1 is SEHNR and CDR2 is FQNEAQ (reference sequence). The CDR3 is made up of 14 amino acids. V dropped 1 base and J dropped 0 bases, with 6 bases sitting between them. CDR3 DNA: TGTGCCAGCAGCTTAGGGGCTTTGAACACTGAAGCTTTCTTT. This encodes CASSLGALNTEAFF. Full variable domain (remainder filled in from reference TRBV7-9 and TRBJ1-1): DTGVSQNPRHKITKRGQNVTFRCDPISEHNRLYWYRQTLGQGPEFLTYFQNEAQLEKSRLLSDRFSAERPKGSFSTLEIQRTEQGDSAMYLCASSLGALNTEAFFGQGTRLTVV.

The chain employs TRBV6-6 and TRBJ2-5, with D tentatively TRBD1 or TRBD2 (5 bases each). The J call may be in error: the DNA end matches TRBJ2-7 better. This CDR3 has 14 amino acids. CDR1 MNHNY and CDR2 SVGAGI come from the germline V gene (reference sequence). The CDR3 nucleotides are TGTGCCAGCAGAGCCGGGACCAGGCCCTACGAGCAGTACTTC. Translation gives CASRAGTRPYEQYF.

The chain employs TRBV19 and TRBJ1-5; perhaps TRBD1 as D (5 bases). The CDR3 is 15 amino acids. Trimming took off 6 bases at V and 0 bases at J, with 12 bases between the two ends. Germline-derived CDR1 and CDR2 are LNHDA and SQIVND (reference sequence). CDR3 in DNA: TGTGCCAGTAGGAGGGGAACGAGTAGCAATCAGCCCCAGCATTTT. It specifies CASRRGTSSNQPQHF.

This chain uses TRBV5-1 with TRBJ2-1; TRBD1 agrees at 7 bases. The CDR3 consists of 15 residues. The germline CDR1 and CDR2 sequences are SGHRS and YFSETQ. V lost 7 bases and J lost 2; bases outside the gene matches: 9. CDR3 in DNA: TGCGCCAGCGGAAATCCAGGGGGACCCTACAATGAGCAGTTCTTC. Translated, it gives CASGNPGGPYNEQFF.

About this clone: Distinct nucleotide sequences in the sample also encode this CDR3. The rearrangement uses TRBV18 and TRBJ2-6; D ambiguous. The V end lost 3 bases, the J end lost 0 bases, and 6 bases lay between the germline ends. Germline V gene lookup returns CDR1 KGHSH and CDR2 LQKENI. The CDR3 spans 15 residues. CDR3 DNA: TGTGCCAGCTCACCGTCTAGCTCTGGGGCCAACGTCCTGACTTTC. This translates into CASSPSSSGANVLTF.

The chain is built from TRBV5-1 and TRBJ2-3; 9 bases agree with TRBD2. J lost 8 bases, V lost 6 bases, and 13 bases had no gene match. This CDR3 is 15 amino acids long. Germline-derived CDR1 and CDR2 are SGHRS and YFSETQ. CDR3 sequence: CASTPSGGGESTQYF. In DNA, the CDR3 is TGCGCCAGCACCCCCTCGGGCGGGGGGGAGTCTACGCAGTATTTT.

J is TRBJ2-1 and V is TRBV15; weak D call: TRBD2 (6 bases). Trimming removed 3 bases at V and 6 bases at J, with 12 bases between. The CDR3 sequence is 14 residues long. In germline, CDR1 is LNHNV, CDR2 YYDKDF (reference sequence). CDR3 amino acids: CATSRRTTANEQFF. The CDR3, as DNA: TGTGCCACCAGCAGGAGGACTACCGCCAATGAGCAGTTCTTC.

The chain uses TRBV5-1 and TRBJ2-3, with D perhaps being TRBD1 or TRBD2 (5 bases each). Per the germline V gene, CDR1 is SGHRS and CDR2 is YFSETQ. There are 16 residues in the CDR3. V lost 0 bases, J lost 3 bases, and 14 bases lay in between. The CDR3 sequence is CASSLGVGVRTDTQYF. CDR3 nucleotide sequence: TGCGCCAGCAGCTTGGGAGTGGGGGTAAGAACAGATACGCAGTATTTT.

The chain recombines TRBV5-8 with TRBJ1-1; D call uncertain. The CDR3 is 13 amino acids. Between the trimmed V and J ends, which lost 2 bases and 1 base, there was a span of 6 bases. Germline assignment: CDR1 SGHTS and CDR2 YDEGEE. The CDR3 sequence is CASSFQENTEAFF. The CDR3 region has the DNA TGTGCCAGCAGCTTCCAGGAGAACACTGAAGCTTTCTTT.

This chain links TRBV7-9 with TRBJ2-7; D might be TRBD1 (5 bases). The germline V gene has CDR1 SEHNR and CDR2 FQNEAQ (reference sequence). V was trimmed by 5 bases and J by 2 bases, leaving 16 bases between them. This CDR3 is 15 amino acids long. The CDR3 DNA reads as TGTGCCAGCAGCCAGAGGACACGAGATCCCTACGAGCAGTACTTC. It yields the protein CASSQRTRDPYEQYF.